This TCR beta chain is drawn from a study of tumor-infiltrating lymphocytes in localized non-small cell lung cancer. Findings and limits, study-wide: Different pieces of the same tissue went to different assays, confounding technical variation with intratumor heterogeneity. Tumors had more T cell infiltration than uninvolved lung, per TCRbeta sequencing and CD3 counts. Only some patients had TCR sequencing, depending on available tissue.

This table comes from immunoSEQ multiplex PCR, and its TCRdb copy is limited to in-frame clones, with some not included. The sample lists about 16,000 clones; 55% to 75% were seen once. This CDR3 contains 11 residues. Germline-derived CDR1 and CDR2 are DFQATT and SNEGSKA (reference sequence). In the case of this clone: Its antigen is unidentified. One junction end disagrees with the germline gene, perhaps due to a read error.

V usage is TRBV20-1 and J usage is TRBJ2-1; 7 nucleotides line up with TRBD1. Input material: lung tumor tissue. This clonotype was obtained from a human donor with non-small cell lung cancer. As DNA, the CDR3 is TGCAGTGCCAGAGACAGGGATGAGCAGTTCTTC. It specifies CSARDRDEQFF.